What follows describes a single T cell receptor (beta chain). CDR1 MDHEN and CDR2 SYDVKM come from the germline V gene. Trimming left V 2 bases short and J 4 bases short, with 8 bases between. CDR3 size: 13 residues. The authors' processing: ImmunoSEQ gave junction-only sequences without quality scores, so filtering differed. Sequencing used immunoSEQ multiplex PCR; TCRdb keeps in-frame clones, though not all of them. The V and J calls and clone size come from that table; D and trimming were worked out from the DNA. The data show roughly 2,500,000 clones, approximately 93% seen once. This specimen comes from a study of shared clonotypes between healthy human individuals.

The sequencing input was naive CD4+ T cells from PBMCs. The subset here: CD45RA+ positively selected. V and J are TRBV28 and TRBJ1-2, with D hard to call. This TCR was sampled from a man between 18 and 35 years old in good health. Some clones in this sample may be carry-over from other donors' samples. This CDR3 is CASSLRSAYGYTF. The CDR3 DNA reads as TGTGCCAGCAGTTTACGTTCCGCCTATGGCTACACCTTC.